The 27 T cell receptor beta chains reported below all come from one sample, sequenced in a study of T cells after yellow fever vaccination. Via MiXCR, TCRdb re-called the 5' RACE reads, giving one row per CDR3 protein. Of 500,000 to 650,000 distinct CDR3 sequences in the sample, around 17% are singletons; the top ten hold 17%. The specimen was PBMCs, collected 5 days after the first yellow fever vaccination. These receptors originate from a man between 18 and 35 years old who received the YFV17D yellow fever vaccine.

The chain joins TRBV10-3 to TRBJ2-7; the D gene is possibly TRBD1 (6 bases). Trimming shortened V by 7 bases and J by 0 bases, and 19 bases separated the two germline ends. CDR3 length: 16 amino acids. The germline gives CDR1 ENHRY, CDR2 SYGVKD. CDR3: CAIMNPIGTNSYEQYF. In DNA, the CDR3 is TGTGCCATCATGAACCCCATCGGGACAAACTCCTACGAGCAGTACTTC.

This clonotype was observed many times. J is TRBJ2-3 and V is TRBV7-2; D is possibly TRBD2 (5 bases). CDR3 length equals 13 residues. V was pared by 5 bases and J by 9 bases, with 15 bases between. Germline V gene data show CDR1 as SGHTA and CDR2 as FQGNSA. DNA of the CDR3: TGTGCCAGCAGCCCGCCTAGCAGTGAGACGCAGTATTTT. This codes for CASSPPSSETQYF.

This chain connects TRBV6-5 to TRBJ2-5; 8 nucleotides line up with TRBD2. Germline CDR1 MNHEY, CDR2 SVGAGI. V gave up 6 bases and J gave up 5 bases; unmatched junction bases: 8. The CDR3 covers 14 residues. CDR3 loop: CASSRPGGGETQYF. The CDR3 bases are TGTGCCAGCAGCCGCCCGGGGGGGGGCGAGACCCAGTACTTC.

In its sample, this clonotype was seen a few times. This rearrangement joins TRBV5-1 to TRBJ2-3, with D maybe TRBD1 (7 bases). Germline V gives CDR1 SGHRS, CDR2 YFSETQ. V lost 9 bases, J lost 0 bases, and 20 bases lay in between. This CDR3 is 16 amino acids long. The CDR3 DNA reads as TGCGCCACCTCGGGAGACAGGGCTTCTAGCACAGATACGCAGTATTTT. Translating gives CATSGDRASSTDTQYF.

V and J are TRBV5-6 and TRBJ2-5, with a possible D match to TRBD1 (6 bases). CDR1 SGHDT and CDR2 YYEEEE come from the germline V gene. The CDR3 loop spans 14 amino acids. Trimming shortened V by 1 base and J by 2 bases, and 9 bases separated the two germline ends. CDR3 loop: CASSLIRGQETQYF. In nucleotides, the CDR3 is TGTGCCAGCAGCTTGATAAGGGGGCAAGAGACCCAGTACTTC.

This clonotype was seen at least ten times. The chain has TRBV4-3 and TRBJ1-4; the D gene is possibly TRBD1 (5 bases). The CDR3 spans 14 residues. V lost 0 bases and J 4 bases, leaving 6 bases between the germline ends. Per germline, CDR1 LGHNA and CDR2 YSLEER. CDR3 sequence: CASSQDRVNEKLFF. The CDR3 DNA is TGCGCCAGCAGCCAAGACAGGGTTAATGAAAAACTGTTTTTT.

This chain joins TRBV10-2 and TRBJ2-1; TRBD1 aligns across 11 bases. The CDR3 has 12 amino acids. Trimming cost V 5 bases and J 15 bases; bases outside gene matches: 6. CDR1 is WSHSY, CDR2 SAAADI, per germline. In DNA form, the CDR3 reads TGCGCCAGCAGTTGGGACAGGGGGAGTGGGTTCTTC. It encodes CASSWDRGSGFF.

This clonotype occurred a few times. V is TRBV20-1 and J is TRBJ1-6; weak D call: TRBD1 (6 bases). CDR1 is DFQATT and CDR2 is SNEGSKA in the germline V gene (reference sequence). The CDR3 is 16 residues long. The ends were cut back, 3 bases at V and 5 bases at J, with 17 bases in the middle. The CDR3 sequence: CSASPRGAGHNSPLHF. The DNA for the CDR3 is TGCAGTGCTAGTCCAAGGGGGGCAGGTCATAATTCACCCCTCCACTTT.

In its sample, this clonotype was seen a few times. The J gene is TRBJ2-3, the V gene TRBV19; 7 nucleotides match TRBD1. The CDR3 runs 15 residues. With V trimmed by 3 bases and J by 5 bases, 8 bases remained unmatched. Germline V gene sequence: CDR1 LNHDA, CDR2 SQIVND (reference sequence). CDR3 in DNA: TGTGCCAGTAGTATTAGGGACAGTAGGGTAGATACGCAGTATTTT. This sequence encodes CASSIRDSRVDTQYF.

The chain recombines TRBV10-3 with TRBJ1-1, with D uncertain. V was cut by 9 bases and J by 1 base, with 12 bases left in between. CDR1 and CDR2 from the germline V gene are ENHRY and SYGVKD. CDR3 size: 13 residues. The CDR3 protein is CAISRAENTEAFF. The CDR3 DNA sequence: TGTGCCATATCGCGGGCGGAGAACACTGAAGCTTTCTTT.

This clonotype was seen many times. The V call is TRBV12-3 or TRBV12-4, the J call TRBJ2-3; no definite D call. The CDR3 is made up of 15 amino acids. Trimming removed 2 bases from V and 0 bases from J, with 9 bases in between. CDR3 region: CASSLYAGSTDTQYF. The CDR3 DNA reads TGTGCCAGCAGTTTATACGCAGGAAGCACAGATACGCAGTATTTT.

The rearrangement uses TRBV5-4 and TRBJ2-6; no reliable D call. The V end was cut by 4 bases, the J end by 1 base, with 9 bases between. Germline-derived CDR1 and CDR2 are SGHNT and YYREEE (reference sequence). The CDR3 totals 15 residues. DNA of the CDR3: TGTGCCAGCAGCAATATCTTATCTGGGGCCAACGTCCTGACTTTC. Protein sequence: CASSNILSGANVLTF.

This rearrangement joins TRBV6-2 or TRBV6-3 to TRBJ2-6; the D call may be TRBD1 or TRBD2 (6 bases each). In germline, CDR1 is MNHEY, CDR2 SVGEGT. V dropped 6 bases and J dropped 3 bases, with 18 bases sitting between them. The CDR3 has 17 residues. The CDR3 sequence: CASSSGRGGYGANVLTF. The CDR3 bases are TGTGCCAGCAGCTCAGGACGAGGGGGGTATGGGGCCAACGTCCTGACTTTC.

This clonotype was picked up a small number of times. The chain links TRBV7-9 to TRBJ1-3; the match to TRBD1 covers 12 bases. The CDR3 totals 15 residues. Germline V gene sequence: CDR1 SEHNR, CDR2 FQNEAQ (reference sequence). The J segment lost 6 bases and the V segment lost 5 bases, leaving 5 bases of the junction unmatched. CDR3 loop: CASSRGGQGANTIYF. As DNA, the CDR3 is TGTGCCAGCAGCCGCGGGGGACAGGGGGCAAACACCATATATTTT.

This clonotype appeared many times. The V gene is TRBV10-3, the J gene TRBJ2-1, with 9 bases that match TRBD1. CDR3 length: 15 amino acids. Germline V gene data show CDR1 as ENHRY and CDR2 as SYGVKD. J was trimmed by 2 bases and V by 6 bases; bases with no gene match: 5. CDR3 nucleotide sequence: TGTGCCATCAGCGACCGGGACAGGGCCTACAATGAGCAGTTCTTC. Its translation: CAISDRDRAYNEQFF.

The CDR3 reads CASGRSQPQHF. The CDR3 nucleotides are TGTGCCAGCGGACGGAGTCAGCCCCAGCATTTT. The J gene is TRBJ1-5, the V gene TRBV28; D is uncertain. Trimming shortened V by 8 bases and J by 6 bases, and 8 bases separated the two germline ends. This CDR3 contains 11 residues. Per the germline V gene, CDR1 is MDHEN and CDR2 is SYDVKM.

This clonotype has only a few counts. The rearrangement uses TRBV6-1 and TRBJ2-1, with D unresolved. CDR3 length: 15 amino acids. Germline lookup yields CDR1 MNHNS and CDR2 SASEGT. The V gene lost 3 bases and the J gene lost 1 base, with 10 bases spanning the gap. CDR3 in DNA: TGTGCCAGCAGTGAGGGGATTGCGTCCTACAATGAGCAGTTCTTC. It codes for CASSEGIASYNEQFF.

As regards this clonotype: This may come from a read error, since a much larger clone is one base off. The chain carries TRBV3-1 and TRBJ1-1; D call uncertain. Germline V CDR1 and CDR2: LGHDT, YNNKEL (reference sequence). This CDR3 has 12 amino acids. Trimming removed 3 bases at V and 1 base at J, with 3 bases between. The CDR3 spells CASSQENTEAFF. The CDR3 DNA sequence: TGTGCCAGCAGCCAGGAGAACACTGAAGCTTTCTTT.

This clonotype was detected many times. The rearrangement uses TRBV20-1 and TRBJ2-5, with D perhaps matching TRBD2 (7 bases). Trimming took off 0 bases at V and 4 bases at J, with 9 bases between the two ends. Germline V gene data show CDR1 as DFQATT and CDR2 as SNEGSKA (reference sequence). This CDR3 contains 13 residues. The CDR3 is CSARERGGETQYF. The CDR3 DNA is TGCAGTGCTAGAGAAAGGGGGGGAGAGACCCAGTACTTC.

The chain links TRBV20-1 to TRBJ2-3; TRBD2 is a possible D gene (6 bases). Germline V lookup: CDR1 DFQATT, CDR2 SNEGSKA (reference sequence). Trimming left V 2 bases short and J 0 bases short, with 12 bases between. The CDR3 is 15 residues long. The CDR3 DNA sequence: TGCAGTGCTAGAATCGGCGGGACTAGCACAGATACGCAGTATTTT. Amino acid sequence: CSARIGGTSTDTQYF.

The sample holds many counts of this clonotype. The rearrangement uses TRBV6-2 or TRBV6-3 and TRBJ2-7; a possible D gene is TRBD1 (5 bases). CDR1 is MNHEY and CDR2 is SVGEGT in the germline V gene. V lost 5 bases and J 3 bases, leaving 11 bases between the germline ends. The CDR3 runs 13 residues. CDR3 in DNA: TGTGCCAGCAGTAAGGACAAGGTCTACGAGCAGTACTTC. Amino acid sequence: CASSKDKVYEQYF.

The table lists this clonotype with a few counts. J is TRBJ2-7 and V is TRBV5-4, with D unresolved. Germline CDR1 SGHNT, CDR2 YYREEE (reference sequence). Trimming took off 2 bases at V and 2 bases at J, with 8 bases between the two ends. CDR3 length equals 13 residues. CDR3 sequence: CASSLKGTYEQYF. The CDR3 DNA is TGTGCCAGCAGCTTAAAAGGGACCTACGAGCAGTACTTC.

This clonotype was counted only a few times. The V and J genes are TRBV18 and TRBJ2-7; no firm D call. Germline V gene data show CDR1 as KGHSH and CDR2 as LQKENI. The CDR3 consists of 14 residues. V lost 2 bases to trimming and J lost 1 base, with 9 bases between them. The CDR3 DNA reads TGTGCCAGCTCACCAGGACCGGCGTCCTACGAGCAGTACGTC. This translates into CASSPGPASYEQYV.

The J gene is TRBJ2-1, the V gene TRBV4-3; TRBD1 agrees at 8 bases. After removal of 2 bases from V and 8 bases from J, the junction contained 23 bases not matched to a gene. The CDR3 length is 20 residues. CDR1 and CDR2 from the germline V gene are LGHNA and YSLEER. Here the CDR3 DNA reads TGCGCCAGCAGCCAAAAAGAAGAATTGAGGACAGGGCTGATGTTAGATGAGCAGTTCTTC. Amino acid sequence: CASSQKEELRTGLMLDEQFF.

This clonotype came up a few times. The CDR3 loop reads CASRIRGDTQYF. CDR3 in DNA: TGTGCCAGCAGAATCCGAGGAGATACGCAGTATTTT. V usage is TRBV7-2 and J usage is TRBJ2-3; D call uncertain. The V end was cut by 6 bases, the J end by 5 bases, with 9 bases between. The CDR3 covers 12 residues. Germline CDR1 is SGHTA and CDR2 is FQGNSA.

This clonotype occurred a few times. The chain carries TRBV20-1 and TRBJ2-4; the match to TRBD1 covers 8 bases. The CDR3 has 17 residues. Per the germline V gene, CDR1 is DFQATT and CDR2 is SNEGSKA (reference sequence). Losses at the gene ends were 6 bases for V and 1 base for J; bases not matched to a gene: 14. The CDR3 sequence: CSAQAPQGAGAKNIQYF. CDR3 coding DNA: TGCAGTGCCCAAGCTCCCCAGGGGGCTGGCGCCAAAAACATTCAGTACTTC.

The chain joins TRBV12-3 or TRBV12-4 to TRBJ2-3; 8 bases are a match to TRBD1. CDR3 length: 15 amino acids. Trimming at V came to 5 bases and at J to 0 bases, leaving 4 bases not matched to a gene. CDR3 nucleotides: TGTGCCAGCAGTCTAAGGACAGGGAGCACAGATACGCAGTATTTT. Translating gives CASSLRTGSTDTQYF.